This T cell receptor beta chain appears in the sequencing data of a study of blood T cell repertoires in COVID-19. Study details: The analysed material was cDNA or gDNA that came from T cells, B-cell-depleted T cells, or PBMCs.

There are 15 residues in the CDR3. The V end lost 1 base, the J end lost 2 bases, and 10 bases lay between the germline ends. Germline-derived CDR1 and CDR2 are SGHAT and FQNNGV. Libraries were prepared by immunoSEQ multiplex PCR; TCRdb keeps only in-frame clonotypes and omits some of them. Of 330,000 or so clones in the sample, roughly 86% were seen once. This chain links TRBV11-2 with TRBJ2-3; D is uncertain. What was sequenced was peripheral blood. The origin of this receptor is a man aged 30 to 39 with COVID-19, enrolled during active disease. In nucleotides, the CDR3 is TGTGCCAGCAGCTTAGCAGGCTATTCCACAGATACGCAGTATTTT. Its translation is CASSLAGYSTDTQYF.